These 30 T cell receptor beta chains came from one sample sequenced in a study of T cell changes during pregnancy in multiple sclerosis (dated by TCRdb to the late 2010s). Library construction relied on the immunoSEQ multiplex PCR assay. TCRdb limited this immuneACCESS table to in-frame rearrangements with V and J called. A share of clones is missing; checked studies link under half to unresolved V genes, and the rest is unexplained. For this sample there are about 28,000 clones; just over 90% appear just once. The ten biggest clones cover under 5% of the sample. Here the sequenced sample was peripheral blood, taken in the first trimester of pregnancy. The receptors were sampled from a female donor in good health, enrolled as a control in a pregnancy study.

The CDR3 coding sequence is TGTGCCAGCAGCTCGGGACAGGGAGGGACCGGGGAGCTGTTTTTT. This sequence encodes CASSSGQGGTGELFF. The V and J genes are TRBV7-9 and TRBJ2-2, with 9 bases that match TRBD1. V trimming: 4 bases; J trimming: 5 bases; junction bases outside the gene matches: 5. Germline CDR1 and CDR2: SEHNR and FQNEAQ (reference sequence). CDR3 size: 15 residues.

This clone is a singleton in its sample. V gene TRBV10-3 combines with J gene TRBJ2-1, with 7 bases identical to TRBD2. This CDR3 comprises 16 residues. J was trimmed by 0 bases and V by 3 bases; bases with no gene match: 5. Germline V gene lookup returns CDR1 ENHRY and CDR2 SYGVKD. For the CDR3, the DNA is TGTGCCATCAGTGATGGTCTAGCGGCCTCCTACAATGAGCAGTTCTTC. Translating it yields CAISDGLAASYNEQFF.

This chain joins TRBV20-1 and TRBJ2-3, with 7 bases that match TRBD1. The germline gives CDR1 DFQATT, CDR2 SNEGSKA (reference sequence). The CDR3 totals 11 residues. CDR3 loop: CRVNRGDTQYF. The DNA for the CDR3 is TGCAGAGTCAACAGGGGTGATACGCAGTATTTT.

The chain couples TRBV28 to TRBJ2-7, with 8 bases aligning to TRBD1. This CDR3 has 15 residues. Trimming at V came to 7 bases and at J to 0 bases, leaving 8 bases not matched to a gene. The germline gives CDR1 MDHEN, CDR2 SYDVKM. CDR3 region: CASTSRGLSSYEQYF. CDR3 bases: TGTGCCAGCACCTCCAGGGGGCTGAGCTCCTACGAGCAGTACTTC.

V gene TRBV2 combines with J gene TRBJ2-2; no clear D. The germline V and J ends were trimmed by 4 bases and 1 base, with 13 bases remaining between them. Germline assignment: CDR1 SNHLY and CDR2 FYNNEI. The CDR3 contains 16 residues. The CDR3 DNA follows: TGTGCCAGCAGTGGTCGTGCTGCCGGGAACACCGGGGAGCTGTTTTTT. Residues: CASSGRAAGNTGELFF.

V and J are TRBV9 and TRBJ2-5; TRBD2 agrees at 9 bases. This CDR3 spans 16 amino acids. Germline CDR1 and CDR2: SGDLS and YYNGEE. J gave up 1 base and V 0 bases, and 4 bases lay outside the gene matches. CDR3 in DNA: TGTGCCAGCAGCGTAGGAACTAGCGGGCCCCAAGAGACCCAGTACTTC. Protein sequence: CASSVGTSGPQETQYF. The variable domain in full, completed from reference TRBV9 and TRBJ2-5, reads DSGVTQTPKHLITATGQRVTLRCSPRSGDLSVYWYQQSLDQGLQFLIQYYNGEERAKGNILERFSAQQFPDLHSELNLSSLELGDSALYFCASSVGTSGPQETQYFGPGTRLLVL.

The V gene is TRBV2, the J gene TRBJ1-5, with a tentative D call TRBD1 (6 bases). This CDR3 has 15 amino acids. Germline V gene sequence: CDR1 SNHLY, CDR2 FYNNEI. The V end lost 8 bases, the J end lost 6 bases, and 20 bases lay between the germline ends. The CDR3 DNA reads as TGTGCCAGCGGCCGACGGGGGGCGCGTATTCAGCCCCAGCATTTT. As protein: CASGRRGARIQPQHF.

V is TRBV9 and J is TRBJ2-1, with 11 bases that match TRBD2. The CDR3 spans 15 residues. V dropped 4 bases and J dropped 3; count of bases not matched to a gene: 3. Germline CDR1 is SGDLS and CDR2 is YYNGEE. The CDR3 spells CASSPSGGRYNEQFF. CDR3 nucleotide sequence: TGTGCCAGCAGCCCTAGCGGGGGGCGCTACAATGAGCAGTTCTTC.

The chain recombines TRBV2 with TRBJ1-2; 8 nucleotides line up with TRBD1. Unmatched junction bases numbered 8, after V lost 1 base and J lost 4 bases. CDR1 is SNHLY and CDR2 is FYNNEI in the germline V gene. The CDR3 is made up of 16 amino acids. CDR3 DNA: TGTGCCAGCAGTGAAGAAGGGACAGGTCCGGCCTATGGCTACACCTTC. Translation gives CASSEEGTGPAYGYTF. Combining the CDR3 with reference TRBV2 and TRBJ1-2 gives the whole variable domain EPEVTQTPSHQVTQMGQEVILRCVPISNHLYFYWYRQILGQKVEFLVSFYNNEISEKSEIFDDQFSVERPDGSNFTLKIRSTKLEDSAMYFCASSEEGTGPAYGYTFGSGTRLTVV.

This rearrangement joins TRBV5-1 to TRBJ2-4; 12 bases are shared with TRBD2. CDR3 size: 15 residues. V lost 4 bases, J lost 6 bases, and 5 bases stayed unmatched. Germline V gene sequence: CDR1 SGHRS, CDR2 YFSETQ. CDR3 sequence reads: CASSPLGLAGNIQYF. The CDR3 bases are TGCGCCAGCAGCCCACTGGGACTAGCGGGAAACATTCAGTACTTC.

The chain recombines TRBV11-3 with TRBJ2-2, with D uncertain. The CDR3 extends over 16 amino acids. The germline CDR1 and CDR2 sequences are SGHNT and YENEEA. The V end lost 1 base, the J end lost 0 bases, and 9 bases lay between the germline ends. This CDR3 reads CASSLVPQTNTGELFF. CDR3 bases: TGTGCCAGCAGCTTAGTCCCACAGACGAACACCGGGGAGCTGTTTTTT.

The V gene is TRBV19, the J gene TRBJ1-1; 10 positions agree with TRBD1. There are 14 residues in the CDR3. J was trimmed by 4 bases and V by 6 bases; bases with no gene match: 5. Germline lookup yields CDR1 LNHDA and CDR2 SQIVND (reference sequence). In nucleotides, the CDR3 is TGTGCCAGTAGGACAGGGGGCGGGGGCACTGAAGCTTTCTTT. Its translation is CASRTGGGGTEAFF.

The chain has TRBV5-6 and TRBJ1-1; D may be TRBD1 (5 bases). The CDR3 is 14 residues long. V lost 6 bases and J lost 0, with 12 bases in between. Germline CDR1 reads SGHDT; CDR2 reads YYEEEE. This chain's CDR3 is CASTRQKMNTEAFF. CDR3 DNA: TGTGCCAGCACGAGACAGAAGATGAACACTGAAGCTTTCTTT.

This chain links TRBV30 with TRBJ1-2, with TRBD1 identical over 7 bases. CDR3 length: 12 amino acids. V lost 4 bases and J lost 4; bases outside the gene matches: 3. In germline, CDR1 is GTSNPN, CDR2 SVGIG (reference sequence). The CDR3 sequence: CAWTRDSYGYTF. CDR3 DNA: TGTGCCTGGACCCGGGACAGCTATGGCTACACCTTC. Together with reference TRBV30 and TRBJ1-2, the CDR3 gives the full variable domain: SQTIHQWPATLVQPVGSPLSLECTVEGTSNPNLYWYRQAAGRGLQLLFYSVGIGQISSEVPQNLSASRPQDRQFILSSKKLLLSDSGFYLCAWTRDSYGYTFGSGTRLTVV.

This clone occurred once. The CDR3 region has the DNA TGTGCCAGCAGCCAGGGCCCTAACTATGGCTACACCTTC. As protein: CASSQGPNYGYTF. This chain uses TRBV9 with TRBJ1-2, with D possibly being TRBD1 (5 bases). Germline assignment: CDR1 SGDLS and CDR2 YYNGEE. Trimming left V 4 bases short and J 0 bases short, with 7 bases between. CDR3 length equals 13 residues.

V gene TRBV30 combines with J gene TRBJ1-6; D unresolved. CDR3 length: 15 residues. The V gene lost 3 bases and the J gene lost 2 bases, with 11 bases spanning the gap. The germline V gene has CDR1 GTSNPN and CDR2 SVGIG (reference sequence). The CDR3 loop is CAWSKSGTYNSPLHF. The CDR3 DNA sequence: TGTGCCTGGAGCAAATCCGGGACCTATAATTCACCCCTCCACTTT.

The chain joins TRBV19 to TRBJ2-1, with D maybe TRBD2 (6 bases). Germline-derived CDR1 and CDR2 are LNHDA and SQIVND (reference sequence). The length of the CDR3 is 16 residues. V lost 4 bases and J lost 3, with 16 bases in between. The CDR3 is CASSTLTGANYNEQFF. In DNA, the CDR3 is TGTGCCAGTAGTACCTTGACGGGAGCGAACTACAATGAGCAGTTCTTC.

The chain carries TRBV11-2 and TRBJ2-1, with a tentative D call TRBD2 (5 bases). The germline V gene encodes CDR1 SGHAT and CDR2 FQNNGV. This CDR3 has 15 amino acids. V lost 0 bases and J lost 10, with 16 bases in between. The CDR3 bases are TGTGCCAGCAGCTTAGATCCCCTTGAGAGAGGGGAGCAGTTCTTC. This codes for CASSLDPLERGEQFF.

This clone was recorded a few times. The chain joins TRBV19 to TRBJ1-2; 7 positions agree with TRBD1. Per germline, CDR1 LNHDA and CDR2 SQIVND (reference sequence). This CDR3 contains 18 residues. Trimming at V came to 6 bases and at J to 0 bases, leaving 16 bases not matched to a gene. CDR3 loop: CASSPTGTVRKANYGYTF. For the CDR3, the DNA is TGTGCCAGTAGCCCAACCGGGACAGTCAGGAAAGCTAACTATGGCTACACCTTC.

V gene TRBV7-6 combines with J gene TRBJ1-5, with D tentatively TRBD1 (5 bases). Trimming left V 3 bases short and J 4 bases short, with 7 bases between. The CDR3 totals 13 residues. In germline, CDR1 is SGHVS, CDR2 FNYEAQ. CDR3 region: CASSFGANQPQHF. The CDR3 DNA reads TGTGCCAGCAGCTTTGGGGCAAATCAGCCCCAGCATTTT. The whole variable domain, remainder taken from reference TRBV7-6 and TRBJ1-5, is GAGVSQSPRYKVTKRGQDVALRCDPISGHVSLYWYRQALGQGPEFLTYFNYEAQQDKSGLPNDRFSAERPEGSISTLTIQRTEQRDSAMYRCASSFGANQPQHFGDGTRLSIL.

The chain carries TRBV7-8 and TRBJ2-1, with 9 bases identical to TRBD2. Unmatched junction bases numbered 5, after V lost 4 bases and J lost 4 bases. CDR1 and CDR2 (germline): SGHVS, FQNEAQ. This CDR3 has 15 amino acids. The CDR3 is CASSSLAGTYNEQFF. For the CDR3, the DNA is TGTGCCAGCAGCTCACTAGCGGGCACGTACAATGAGCAGTTCTTC.

The rearrangement links TRBV6-5 to TRBJ1-4; 8 nucleotides align to TRBD1. J was trimmed by 1 base and V by 2 bases; bases with no gene match: 3. The CDR3 spans 16 residues. Germline CDR1 reads MNHEY; CDR2 reads SVGAGI. This chain's CDR3 is CASSYDDRGTNEKLFF. CDR3 sequence (DNA): TGTGCCAGCAGTTACGACGACAGGGGAACTAATGAAAAACTGTTTTTT.

The chain employs TRBV7-8 and TRBJ2-1; D not certain. CDR3 length: 14 residues. Germline CDR1 and CDR2: SGHVS and FQNEAQ. The V gene lost 6 bases and the J gene lost 4 bases, with 13 bases spanning the gap. The CDR3 DNA is TGTGCCAGCAGACTACTGGCAGCTTACAATGAGCAGTTCTTC. Protein sequence: CASRLLAAYNEQFF. Based on the CDR3 plus reference TRBV7-8 and TRBJ2-1, the full variable domain is GAGVSQSPRYKVAKRGQDVALRCDPISGHVSLFWYQQALGQGPEFLTYFQNEAQLDKSGLPSDRFFAERPEGSVSTLKIQRTQQEDSAVYLCASRLLAAYNEQFFGPGTRLTVL.

This chain uses TRBV6-4 with TRBJ1-5; maybe TRBD1 (5 bases). Per the germline V gene, CDR1 is MRHNA and CDR2 is SNTAGT. The germline V and J ends were trimmed by 3 bases and 6 bases, with 12 bases remaining between them. This CDR3 has 14 amino acids. As DNA, the CDR3 is TGTGCCAGCAGTGAATCGCCGGGGGGTCAGCCCCAGCATTTT. Protein sequence: CASSESPGGQPQHF.

This clone was counted once. The chain's CDR3 is CASSQDSRGLWEQYF. The CDR3 bases are TGCGCCAGCAGCCAAGATTCGCGGGGCCTTTGGGAGCAGTACTTC. The V gene is TRBV4-3, the J gene TRBJ2-7, with a possible D match to TRBD2 (6 bases). This CDR3 has 15 residues. Trimming stripped 0 bases from V and 7 bases from J, with 16 bases between. Germline V lookup: CDR1 LGHNA, CDR2 YSLEER.

This chain connects TRBV27 to TRBJ2-3; D is possibly TRBD1 (5 bases). Germline V gene lookup returns CDR1 MNHEY and CDR2 SMNVEV (reference sequence). The V gene lost 5 bases and the J gene lost 2 bases, with 17 bases spanning the gap. This CDR3 contains 16 residues. The CDR3 coding sequence is TGTGCCAGCAGTACCGGAGCTGGGGCATACACAGATACGCAGTATTTT. This sequence encodes CASSTGAGAYTDTQYF.

The chain uses TRBV6-1 and TRBJ2-5, with 10 bases identical to TRBD1. With V trimmed by 8 bases and J by 6 bases, 6 bases remained unmatched. Looked up from germline, CDR1 is MNHNS and CDR2 is SASEGT. CDR3 length: 13 residues. In DNA, the CDR3 is TGTGCCAGCGCGACAGGGGGCTTGAAGACCCAGTACTTC. Its protein is CASATGGLKTQYF.

The chain has TRBV19 and TRBJ1-3, with no clear D. The CDR3 is made up of 15 amino acids. Germline CDR1 is LNHDA and CDR2 is SQIVND (reference sequence). Trimming cost V 7 bases and J 0 bases, with 13 bases left between them. DNA of the CDR3: TGTGCCAGTACCATCGCGGGTTCCTCTGGAAACACCATATATTTT. This sequence encodes CASTIAGSSGNTIYF.

This chain connects TRBV9 to TRBJ1-3; TRBD1 aligns across 8 bases. V was clipped by 4 bases and J by 3 bases; unmatched bases: 6. The germline gives CDR1 SGDLS, CDR2 YYNGEE. This CDR3 is built from 15 residues. CDR3 coding DNA: TGTGCCAGCAGCACCACAGGGGGTAATGGAAACACCATATATTTT. Amino acid sequence: CASSTTGGNGNTIYF.

The chain has TRBV30 and TRBJ1-5; TRBD1 matches 7 bases. Germline loops: CDR1 GTSNPN, CDR2 SVGIG (reference sequence). The length of the CDR3 is 13 residues. V lost 5 bases and J lost 3; bases outside the gene matches: 4. The CDR3 sequence: CAWGTVSNQPQHF. CDR3 nucleotide sequence: TGTGCCTGGGGGACAGTTTCCAATCAGCCCCAGCATTTT.